Below are 29 T cell receptor beta chains sequenced from a single sample in a study of technical replicates of blood from a few donors. Assay used: immunoSEQ multiplex PCR; TCRdb lists only in-frame clones, some missing. This table holds approximately 70,000 clones, 95% to 98% found once. The sample comprised T cells isolated from PBMCs. These receptors originate from a human donor in good health.

The V call is TRBV18, the J call TRBJ1-2, with TRBD1 matching over 7 bases. This CDR3 contains 16 residues. Germline V gene sequence: CDR1 KGHSH, CDR2 LQKENI. With 5 bases clipped from V and 0 bases from J, the junction kept 9 bases outside the gene matches. The CDR3, as DNA: TGTGCCAGCTCATTACTACAGGGGAACTCTAACTATGGCTACACCTTC. It specifies CASSLLQGNSNYGYTF.

This clone was detected only once. The chain employs TRBV6-5 and TRBJ2-7; TRBD2 matches 9 bases. The CDR3 contains 16 residues. CDR1 MNHEY and CDR2 SVGAGI come from the germline V gene. The V segment lost 0 bases and the J segment 1 base; nucleotides outside the gene matches: 4. The CDR3, as DNA: TGTGCCAGCAGTTACTCTGCGGGAGGGCCTTCCTACGAGCAGTACTTC. Residues: CASSYSAGGPSYEQYF.

J is TRBJ1-1 and V is TRBV11-2; the D gene is possibly TRBD1 (6 bases). CDR1 is SGHAT, CDR2 FQNNGV, per germline. The CDR3 sequence is 17 residues long. Trimming left V 0 bases short and J 0 bases short, with 14 bases between. CDR3 DNA: TGTGCCAGCAGCTTAGATCTCACAGGGACCATGAACACTGAAGCTTTCTTT. Protein: CASSLDLTGTMNTEAFF.

J is TRBJ2-3 and V is TRBV15, with D tentatively TRBD2 (6 bases). CDR1 is LNHNV, CDR2 YYDKDF, per germline (reference sequence). The CDR3 runs 16 residues. The ends were cut back, 0 bases at V and 0 bases at J, with 10 bases in the middle. The CDR3 sequence: CATSRDHAGSTDTQYF. The CDR3 DNA follows: TGTGCCACCAGCAGAGATCACGCGGGGAGCACAGATACGCAGTATTTT.

The count of this clone is one. The rearrangement joins TRBV7-6 to TRBJ2-3, with 8 bases fitting TRBD2. The J segment lost 4 bases and the V segment lost 1 base, leaving 10 bases of the junction unmatched. From germline, CDR1 is SGHVS and CDR2 FNYEAQ. CDR3 size: 17 residues. The CDR3: CASSLVSRQRGSDTQYF. The CDR3 DNA reads TGTGCCAGCAGCTTAGTAAGTCGACAGCGGGGGTCAGATACGCAGTATTTT.

This clone has just a few counts. The chain links TRBV6-4 to TRBJ2-1; 15 bases are a match to TRBD2. V lost 2 bases to trimming and J lost 8 bases; unmatched junction nucleotides: 4. Germline assignment: CDR1 MRHNA and CDR2 SNTAGT. The CDR3 contains 16 residues. CDR3 loop: CASSDRGLAGGDEQFF. In DNA, the CDR3 is TGTGCCAGCAGTGACCGGGGACTAGCGGGGGGAGATGAGCAGTTCTTC.

The chain carries TRBV2 and TRBJ1-5, with TRBD1 matching 9 bases. Per the germline V gene, CDR1 is SNHLY and CDR2 is FYNNEI. Losses at the gene ends were 5 bases for V and 0 bases for J; bases not matched to a gene: 14. CDR3 length: 19 residues. The CDR3 sequence is CASSNTPGQGVYSNQPQHF. CDR3 in DNA: TGTGCCAGCAGTAACACCCCGGGACAGGGAGTTTATAGCAATCAGCCCCAGCATTTT.

The chain is built from TRBV5-1 and TRBJ1-1; the D is unclear. CDR1 and CDR2 from the germline V gene are SGHRS and YFSETQ. The CDR3 has 14 amino acids. V was clipped by 3 bases and J by 1 base, with 10 bases between them. CDR3 nucleotide sequence: TGCGCCAGCAGCTATTCAGACACGAACACTGAAGCTTTCTTT. Translating gives CASSYSDTNTEAFF.

This clone appeared a single time. The chain carries TRBV7-8 and TRBJ2-7, with 11 positions matching TRBD1. CDR3 size: 15 residues. The junction had 9 bases not matched to a gene; V was cut back by 5 bases and J by 6 bases. CDR1 SGHVS and CDR2 FQNEAQ come from the germline V gene. The CDR3 DNA reads as TGTGCCAGCAGCCCACGGGACAGGGGGATCAGCGAGCAGTACTTC. Encoded protein: CASSPRDRGISEQYF.

The CDR3 loop is CASSSRTGGGYTF. For the CDR3, the DNA is TGCGCCAGCAGCTCGCGGACAGGGGGTGGCTACACCTTC. The chain is built from TRBV5-1 and TRBJ1-2; 10 bases are a match to TRBD1. Germline CDR1 reads SGHRS; CDR2 reads YFSETQ. V trimming: 3 bases; J trimming: 7 bases; junction bases outside the gene matches: 3. The CDR3 loop spans 13 amino acids.

The rearrangement joins TRBV6-1 to TRBJ2-7; TRBD1 agrees at 7 bases. Germline V gives CDR1 MNHNS, CDR2 SASEGT. The J segment lost 1 base and the V segment lost 6 bases, leaving 6 bases of the junction unmatched. CDR3 size: 14 residues. CDR3 region: CASSYRGGSYEQYF. DNA for the CDR3: TGTGCCAGCAGCTACAGGGGTGGTTCCTACGAGCAGTACTTC.

This sequence joins TRBV27 and TRBJ2-1; tentative D call: TRBD2 (7 bases). This CDR3 spans 15 amino acids. Deletions cut 2 bases from V and 7 bases from J, with 15 bases between. Germline values: CDR1 MNHEY, CDR2 SMNVEV (reference sequence). DNA for the CDR3: TGTGCCAGCAGTTTAAAGGCGGGGGCGGGTAATGAGCAGTTCTTC. It encodes CASSLKAGAGNEQFF.

The chain combines TRBV7-9 with TRBJ2-7, with a weak D call TRBD2 (6 bases). The CDR3 has 15 residues. The V end was cut by 1 base, the J end by 0 bases, with 10 bases between. Germline V gene data show CDR1 as SEHNR and CDR2 as FQNEAQ (reference sequence). The DNA for the CDR3 is TGTGCCAGCAGCTTAGGGGGAGGACTCTCCTACGAGCAGTACTTC. This encodes CASSLGGGLSYEQYF.

The chain recombines TRBV28 with TRBJ2-1; maybe TRBD2 (5 bases). The V and J ends lost 5 bases and 7 bases respectively, with 18 bases between them. CDR3 length: 15 residues. Germline lookup yields CDR1 MDHEN and CDR2 SYDVKM. CDR3 loop: CASSPLGSGGNEQFF. The CDR3 DNA reads as TGTGCCAGCAGTCCCCTCGGTTCCGGCGGGAATGAGCAGTTCTTC.

The chain joins TRBV6-6 to TRBJ2-1; TRBD2 agrees at 8 bases. The CDR3 consists of 16 residues. Germline V gene sequence: CDR1 MNHNY, CDR2 SVGAGI (reference sequence). With V trimmed by 3 bases and J by 10 bases, 14 bases remained unmatched. CDR3 sequence (DNA): TGTGCCAGCAGTTATAGCGGGACCCAGGATAGGGGAGAGCAGTTCTTC. Amino acids: CASSYSGTQDRGEQFF.

The chain has TRBV29-1 and TRBJ2-1; 10 bases map to TRBD2. J lost 6 bases, V lost 3 bases, and 8 bases had no gene match. The CDR3 has 15 residues. Germline V gene data show CDR1 as SQVTM and CDR2 as ANQGSEA. The CDR3 here is CSVDRLAGASNEQFF. The CDR3 region has the DNA TGCAGCGTTGATCGGCTAGCGGGAGCTTCCAATGAGCAGTTCTTC.

The chain employs TRBV5-6 and TRBJ2-7; D is undetermined. CDR1 is SGHDT and CDR2 is YYEEEE in the germline V gene. The CDR3 is made up of 16 amino acids. Between the trimmed V and J ends, which lost 1 base and 3 bases, there was a span of 17 bases. Here the CDR3 reads CASSLWVQQWYYEQYF. CDR3 coding DNA: TGTGCCAGCAGCTTGTGGGTCCAACAGTGGTACTACGAGCAGTACTTC.

The V gene is TRBV2, the J gene TRBJ1-5, with TRBD1 as a possible D gene (6 bases). The V end was cut by 5 bases, the J end by 0 bases, with 14 bases between. This CDR3 region has 16 residues. Germline V gene lookup returns CDR1 SNHLY and CDR2 FYNNEI. In DNA form, the CDR3 reads TGTGCCAGCAGTTTTCAGGGGCTTTATAGCAATCAGCCCCAGCATTTT. As protein: CASSFQGLYSNQPQHF.

The V call is TRBV19, the J call TRBJ2-1; D may be TRBD2 (5 bases). V was pared by 4 bases and J by 9 bases, with 13 bases between. Germline V gives CDR1 LNHDA, CDR2 SQIVND (reference sequence). CDR3 length equals 13 residues. CDR3 nucleotides: TGTGCCAGTAGTACGAAACTAGAGGTTGAGCAGTTCTTC. This sequence encodes CASSTKLEVEQFF.

The chain couples TRBV27 to TRBJ2-1; 7 positions agree with TRBD2. The junction had 5 bases not matched to a gene; V was cut back by 6 bases and J by 0 bases. The CDR3 is 15 amino acids. Germline assignment: CDR1 MNHEY and CDR2 SMNVEV (reference sequence). CDR3 amino acids: CASRLTSRSYNEQFF. The CDR3 DNA reads TGTGCCAGCAGGCTGACTAGCCGCTCCTACAATGAGCAGTTCTTC.

The chain carries TRBV11-3 and TRBJ1-6, with 9 bases lining up with TRBD1. Trimming took 2 bases from V and 2 from J; bases not matched to a gene: 7. The CDR3 totals 18 residues. Per germline, CDR1 SGHNT and CDR2 YENEEA. The CDR3 DNA follows: TGTGCCAGCAGCTTACGGACAGGGGCGCACACCTATAATTCACCCCTCCACTTT. Its translation: CASSLRTGAHTYNSPLHF.

This chain connects TRBV13 to TRBJ1-4; D remains unclear. CDR1 PRHDT and CDR2 FYEKMQ come from the germline V gene (reference sequence). This CDR3 is 15 amino acids long. Trimming pared 5 bases from V and 8 bases from J, leaving 18 bases between. The CDR3 bases are TGTGCCAGCAGCCGCCTCCTTCCTGGAGGGGAAAAACTGTTTTTT. It yields the protein CASSRLLPGGEKLFF.

V and J are TRBV29-1 and TRBJ2-7; a possible D gene is TRBD2 (5 bases). The germline CDR1 and CDR2 sequences are SQVTM and ANQGSEA. The germline V and J ends were trimmed by 3 bases and 3 bases, with 15 bases remaining between them. The CDR3 runs to 14 residues. This CDR3 reads CSVDSPGLGYEQYF. DNA of the CDR3: TGCAGCGTTGACTCTCCGGGATTAGGCTACGAGCAGTACTTC.

In regard to this clone: One junction end does not reproduce the germline sequence, and a read error may be involved. The rearrangement joins TRBV2 to TRBJ2-7, with 11 bases lining up with TRBD2. Germline CDR1 reads SNHLY; CDR2 reads FYNNEI. The CDR3 covers 13 residues. This CDR3 reads CASRTLAGVKEDF. The DNA of the CDR3 is TGTGCCAGCAGGACACTAGCGGGAGTAAAGGAGGACTTC.

This clone was recorded only once. The gene calls are TRBV2 and TRBJ2-6; no definite D call. CDR1 SNHLY and CDR2 FYNNEI come from the germline V gene. The CDR3 has 16 amino acids. V gave up 10 bases and J gave up 0 bases, with 16 bases separating them. The CDR3 DNA reads TGTGCCACCTCTGGTCAGTTGTTCTCTGGGGCCAACGTCCTGACTTTC. Translation gives CATSGQLFSGANVLTF.

This rearrangement joins TRBV5-1 to TRBJ1-1; D gene ambiguous. The CDR3 spans 13 residues. The germline V gene encodes CDR1 SGHRS and CDR2 YFSETQ. V was trimmed by 3 bases and J by 1 base, leaving 7 bases between them. Here the CDR3 reads CASSSQENTEAFF. In DNA, the CDR3 is TGCGCCAGCAGCTCCCAGGAGAACACTGAAGCTTTCTTT.

The chain employs TRBV11-2 and TRBJ2-7; D may be TRBD1 (6 bases). Germline assignment: CDR1 SGHAT and CDR2 FQNNGV. This CDR3 contains 14 residues. The V end lost 5 bases, the J end lost 4 bases, and 15 bases lay between the germline ends. Here the CDR3 DNA reads TGTGCCAGCAGCGGACAAACAGGGTGGTACGAGCAGTACTTC. This gives the protein CASSGQTGWYEQYF.

The rearrangement links TRBV28 to TRBJ1-1; no definite D call. From germline, CDR1 is MDHEN and CDR2 SYDVKM. Trimming left V 3 bases short and J 0 bases short, with 11 bases between. The CDR3 contains 15 residues. The CDR3 sequence: CASSFGLLLNTEAFF. CDR3 coding DNA: TGTGCCAGCAGTTTCGGTTTGCTCCTGAACACTGAAGCTTTCTTT. Full variable domain (remainder filled in from reference TRBV28 and TRBJ1-1): DVKVTQSSRYLVKRTGEKVFLECVQDMDHENMFWYRQDPGLGLRLIYFSYDVKMKEKGDIPEGYSVSREKKERFSLILESASTNQTSMYLCASSFGLLLNTEAFFGQGTRLTVV.

V gene TRBV5-1 combines with J gene TRBJ1-1; D not certain. Between the trimmed V and J ends, which lost 6 bases and 5 bases, there was a span of 8 bases. Germline loops: CDR1 SGHRS, CDR2 YFSETQ. The CDR3 runs 11 residues. The CDR3 DNA is TGCGCCAGCACTTACGGGACTGAAGCTTTCTTT. Translation: CASTYGTEAFF. The full variable domain, its missing parts supplied by reference TRBV5-1 and TRBJ1-1, is KAGVTQTPRYLIKTRGQQVTLSCSPISGHRSVSWYQQTPGQGLQFLFEYFSETQRNKGNFPGRFSGRQFSNSRSEMNVSTLELGDSALYLCASTYGTEAFFGQGTRLTVV.